These T cell receptor beta chains were read from a single sample in a study of patients and donors after allogeneic stem cell transplantation. Each CDR3 protein gets one entry after TCRdb re-called the RT-PCR reads with MiXCR. The sample includes hundreds of thousands of distinct CDR3 sequences, around 40% of them seen just once. The specimen sequenced was blood, either unsorted or a sorted T cell fraction (not recorded which). The receptors shown here come from a human donor who was either an allogeneic HSCT recipient or a stem cell or donor lymphocyte infusion donor (not recorded which). It is not recorded whose cells these are; they may come from a transplant donor. CDR3s include the opening cysteine and the closing phenylalanine or tryptophan. D genes are given only for firm matches. Not every row has a clone size; where given, it reads once, few, many or a size class.

TRBV4-1	TRBJ1-5	few	NA	TGCGCCAGCAGCCACAACACGAAGAGGGCTCAGCCCCAGCATTTT	CASSHNTKRAQPQHF
TRBV7-6	TRBJ2-7	NA	NA	TGTGCCAGCAGCGCTGGAGAATCGAGCTCCTACGAGCAGTACTTC	CASSAGESSSYEQYF
TRBV25-1	TRBJ2-1	NA	NA	TGTGCCAGCAGTGAAAATGACTATGAGCAGTTCTTC	CASSENDYEQFF
TRBV7-9	TRBJ1-4	few	TRBD1	TGTGCCAGCAGCTTATTGGGACAGGGTAATGAAAAACTGTTTTTT	CASSLLGQGNEKLFF
TRBV28	TRBJ1-1	many	NA	TGTGCCAGCAGTCGGCAGGGGTCGAACACTGAAGCTTTCTTT	CASSRQGSNTEAFF
TRBV10-3	TRBJ1-2	few	TRBD1	TGTGCCATCAGTGGGACAGGTAGTTATGGCTACACCTTC	CAISGTGSYGYTF
TRBV12-3/TRBV12-4	TRBJ1-2	NA	TRBD1	TGTGCCAGCAGAACAGGGGGCCGAGGCTATGGCTACACCTTC	CASRTGGRGYGYTF
TRBV12-3/TRBV12-4	TRBJ1-4	few	NA	TGTGCCAGCAGCCCACCGGGGGACCTTGGTGAAAAACTGTTTTTT	CASSPPGDLGEKLFF
TRBV7-8	TRBJ1-3	NA	NA	TGTGCCAGCAGCCTGTCGGGGGAGGGTGGAAACACCATATATTTT	CASSLSGEGGNTIYF
TRBV12-3/TRBV12-4	TRBJ1-1	NA	TRBD1	TGTGCCAGCAGAACCGGGACAGGGACGAATTTATGGGCTTTCTTT	CASRTGTGTNLWAFF
TRBV10-3	TRBJ1-1	NA	TRBD1	TGTGCCATACGACGAGGGGGCAGTGAAGACACTGAAGCTTTCTTT	CAIRRGGSEDTEAFF
TRBV6-1	TRBJ1-4	NA	NA	TGTGCCAGCAGTGAGGGGCCGTCAACTAATGAAAAACTGTTTTTT	CASSEGPSTNEKLFF
TRBV11-2	TRBJ2-7	NA	NA	TGTGCCAGCAGCCCCAGCTGGGGCGCCTCCTACGAGCAGTACTTC	CASSPSWGASYEQYF
TRBV10-3	TRBJ1-1	NA	NA	TGTGCCATCAGTCAGTTCCGACAGATGAACACTGAAGCTTTCTTT	CAISQFRQMNTEAFF
TRBV5-1	TRBJ1-2	few	NA	TGCGCCAGCAGCTTGGACAGCACTAACTATGGCTACACCTTC	CASSLDSTNYGYTF
TRBV11-2	TRBJ1-6	NA	NA	TGTGCCAGCAGCTTAGAGGGGAGGAATAATTCACCCCTCCACTTT	CASSLEGRNNSPLHF
TRBV20-1	TRBJ2-7	NA	NA	TGCAGTGCTACCTACTCTGGAAGAATCCGCTCCTACGAGCAGTACTTC	CSATYSGRIRSYEQYF
TRBV20-1	TRBJ1-4	NA	NA	TGCAGTGCAGGCGTGACAGGAACTAATGAAAAACTGTTTTTT	CSAGVTGTNEKLFF
TRBV7-9	TRBJ1-1	once	NA	TGTGCCAGCATGAGGGGCACTGAAGCTTTCTTT	CASMRGTEAFF
TRBV27	TRBJ1-6	few	NA	TGTGCCAGCCGCCCCGGGGGGGGCATGGGGAATTCACCCCTCCACTTT	CASRPGGGMGNSPLHF
TRBV12-3/TRBV12-4	TRBJ1-2	NA	NA	TGTGCCAGCAGTTTAAGGCACAGACATTCCTATGGCTACACCTTC	CASSLRHRHSYGYTF
TRBV6-2/TRBV6-3	TRBJ2-5	NA	TRBD2	TGTGCCAGCAGTGATCCTCCGGCTAGCGGGGGTCAAGAGACCCAGTACTTC	CASSDPPASGGQETQYF
TRBV28	TRBJ2-4	NA	TRBD1	TGTGCCAGCAGTGTCGGACAGGAAAAAAACATTCAGTACTTC	CASSVGQEKNIQYF
TRBV15	TRBJ2-3	few	NA	TGTGCCACCAGCACACCTGGACGGGACACAGATACGCAGTATTTT	CATSTPGRDTDTQYF
TRBV12-3/TRBV12-4	TRBJ2-5	NA	NA	TGTGCCAGCACCTTAACAGGGGGGGGAGAGACCCAATACTTC	CASTLTGGGETQYF
TRBV12-3/TRBV12-4	TRBJ1-2	few	NA	TGTGCCAGCAGTCCGCCTTTTTCAGAAACCTATGGCTACACCTTC	CASSPPFSETYGYTF
TRBV2	TRBJ2-3	NA	NA	TGTGCCAGCAGTGTCCCCCGTGATACGCAGTATTTT	CASSVPRDTQYF
TRBV6-1	TRBJ1-4	NA	TRBD1	TGTGCCACCGACAGGGGGAATGAAAAACTGTTTTTT	CATDRGNEKLFF
TRBV7-9	TRBJ2-3	NA	NA	TGTGCCAGCAGCTTCCTCCCGACTGGAGATACGCAGTATTTT	CASSFLPTGDTQYF
TRBV6-6	TRBJ2-1	NA	NA	TGTGCCAGCAGTCAACCGGGGTTAAACAATGAGCAGTTCTTC	CASSQPGLNNEQFF
TRBV7-8	TRBJ1-2	NA	NA	TGTGCCAGCAGCTCAAGGATTATACCCTATGGCTACACCTTC	CASSSRIIPYGYTF
TRBV6-2/TRBV6-3	TRBJ2-7	NA	NA	TGTGCCAGCAGTCCAATTCTGGCCTACGAGCAGTACTTC	CASSPILAYEQYF
TRBV29-1	TRBJ1-2	NA	NA	TGCAGCGCCCTAAATCCGAGGGACTATGGCTACACCTTC	CSALNPRDYGYTF
TRBV5-1	TRBJ1-4	NA	TRBD1	TGCGCCAGCAGCTTCAGGGACAGCACGAGAGGTGAAAAACTGTTTTTT	CASSFRDSTRGEKLFF
TRBV12-3/TRBV12-4	TRBJ1-1	NA	NA	TGTGCCAGCAGTTTATCGGGGGGGGCGGCTTTCTTT	CASSLSGGAAFF